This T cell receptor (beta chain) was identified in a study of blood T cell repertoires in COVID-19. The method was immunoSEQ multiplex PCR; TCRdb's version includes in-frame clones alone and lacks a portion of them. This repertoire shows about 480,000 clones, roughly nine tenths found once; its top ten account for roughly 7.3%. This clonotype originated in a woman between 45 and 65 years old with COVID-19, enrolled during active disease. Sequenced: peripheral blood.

The CDR3 reads CASSTGDRWYGYTF. DNA of the CDR3: TGTGCCAGCAGTACTGGGGACAGGTGGTATGGCTACACCTTC. The gene calls are TRBV28 and TRBJ1-2; 8 bases map to TRBD1. The germline V gene encodes CDR1 MDHEN and CDR2 SYDVKM. The J segment lost 5 bases and the V segment lost 5 bases, leaving 7 bases of the junction unmatched. The CDR3 is made up of 14 amino acids.